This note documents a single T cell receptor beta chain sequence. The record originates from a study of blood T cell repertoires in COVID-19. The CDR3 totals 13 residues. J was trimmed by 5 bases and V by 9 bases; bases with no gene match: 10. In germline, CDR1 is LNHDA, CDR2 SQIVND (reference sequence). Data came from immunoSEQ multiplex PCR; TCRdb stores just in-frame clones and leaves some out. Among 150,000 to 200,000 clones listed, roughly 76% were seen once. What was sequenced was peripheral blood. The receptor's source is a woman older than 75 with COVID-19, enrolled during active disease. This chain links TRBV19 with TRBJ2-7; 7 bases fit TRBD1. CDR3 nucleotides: TGTGCCAGCGCACCGGGACAGAACAACGAGCAGTACTTC. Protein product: CASAPGQNNEQYF.